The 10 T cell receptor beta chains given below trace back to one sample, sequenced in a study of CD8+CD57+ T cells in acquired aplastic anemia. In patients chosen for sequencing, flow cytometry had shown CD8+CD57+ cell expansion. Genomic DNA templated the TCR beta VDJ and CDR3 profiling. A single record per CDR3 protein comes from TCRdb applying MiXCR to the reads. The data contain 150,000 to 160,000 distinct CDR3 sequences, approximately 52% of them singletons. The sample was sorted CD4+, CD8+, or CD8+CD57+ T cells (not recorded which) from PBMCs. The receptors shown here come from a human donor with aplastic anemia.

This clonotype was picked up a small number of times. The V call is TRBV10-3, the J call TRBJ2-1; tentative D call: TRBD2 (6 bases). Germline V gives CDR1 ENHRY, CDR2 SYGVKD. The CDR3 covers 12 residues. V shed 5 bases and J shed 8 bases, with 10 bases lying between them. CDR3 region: CAISPGGYEQFF. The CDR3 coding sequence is TGTGCCATCAGTCCCGGGGGTTATGAGCAGTTCTTC.

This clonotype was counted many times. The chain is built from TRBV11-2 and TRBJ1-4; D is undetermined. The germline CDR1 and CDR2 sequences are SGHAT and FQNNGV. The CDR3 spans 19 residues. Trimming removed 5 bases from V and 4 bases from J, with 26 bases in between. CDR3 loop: CASSTNPLGRENHNEKLFF. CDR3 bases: TGTGCCAGCAGCACTAACCCTCTCGGACGGGAAAACCATAATGAAAAACTGTTTTTT.

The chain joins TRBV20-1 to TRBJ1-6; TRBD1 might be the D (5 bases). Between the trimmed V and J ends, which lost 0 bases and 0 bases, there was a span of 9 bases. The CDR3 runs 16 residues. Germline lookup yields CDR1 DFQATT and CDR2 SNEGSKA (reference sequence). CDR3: CSAREAGGSYNSPLHF. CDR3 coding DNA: TGCAGTGCTAGAGAGGCGGGGGGCTCCTATAATTCACCCCTCCACTTT.

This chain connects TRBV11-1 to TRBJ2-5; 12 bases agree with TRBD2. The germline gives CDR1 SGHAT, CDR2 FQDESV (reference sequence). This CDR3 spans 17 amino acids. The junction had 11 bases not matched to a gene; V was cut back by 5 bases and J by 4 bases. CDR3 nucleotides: TGTGCCAGCAGCCCAGGGGCTAGCGGGAGGGCAGTAGAGACCCAGTACTTC. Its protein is CASSPGASGRAVETQYF.

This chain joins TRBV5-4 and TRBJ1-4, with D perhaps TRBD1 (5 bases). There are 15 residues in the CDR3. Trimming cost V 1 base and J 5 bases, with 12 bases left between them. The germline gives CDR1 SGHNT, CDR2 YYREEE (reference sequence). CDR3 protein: CASSLQVGGNEKLFF. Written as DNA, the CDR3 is TGTGCCAGCAGCTTGCAGGTCGGGGGAAATGAAAAACTGTTTTTT. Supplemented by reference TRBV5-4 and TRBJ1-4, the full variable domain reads ETGVTQSPTHLIKTRGQQVTLRCSSQSGHNTVSWYQQALGQGPQFIFQYYREEENGRGNFPPRFSGLQFPNYSSELNVNALELDDSALYLCASSLQVGGNEKLFFGSGTQLSVL.

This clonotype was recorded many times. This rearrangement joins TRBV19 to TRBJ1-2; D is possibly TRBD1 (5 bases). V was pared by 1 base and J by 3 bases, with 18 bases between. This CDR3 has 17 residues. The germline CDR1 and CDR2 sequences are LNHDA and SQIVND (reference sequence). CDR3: CASSIGWGRALDYGYTF. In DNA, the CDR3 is TGTGCCAGTAGTATAGGATGGGGCAGGGCCCTAGACTATGGCTACACCTTC.

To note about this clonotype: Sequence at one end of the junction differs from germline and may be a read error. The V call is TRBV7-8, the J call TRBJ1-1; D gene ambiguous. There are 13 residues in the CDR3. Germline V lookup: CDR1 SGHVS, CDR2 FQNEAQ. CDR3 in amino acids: CASGLGRDTEAFF. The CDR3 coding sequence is TGTGCCAGCGGCTTAGGAAGGGACACTGAAGCTTTCTTT. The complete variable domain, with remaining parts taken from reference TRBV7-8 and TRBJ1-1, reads GAGVSQSPRYKVAKRGQDVALRCDPISGHVSLFWYQQALGQGPEFLTYFQNEAQLDKSGLPSDRFFAERPEGSVSTLKIQRTQQEDSAVYLCASGLGRDTEAFFGQGTRLTVV.

The DNA of the CDR3 is TGTGCCAGCGCGGGACCCCGAAACACTGAAGCTTTCTTT. The encoded protein is CASAGPRNTEAFF. The genes are TRBV2 and TRBJ1-1, with D maybe TRBD1 (5 bases). V lost 8 bases and J 2 bases, leaving 12 bases between the germline ends. The CDR3 consists of 13 residues. Looked up from germline, CDR1 is SNHLY and CDR2 is FYNNEI.

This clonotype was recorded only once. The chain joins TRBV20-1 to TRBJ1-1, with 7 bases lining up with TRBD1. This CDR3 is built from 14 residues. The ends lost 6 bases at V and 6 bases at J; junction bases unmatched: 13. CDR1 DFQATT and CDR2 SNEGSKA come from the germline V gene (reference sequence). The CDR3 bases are TGCAGTGCAGACCGGACAGGAAGAGAGCCTGAAGCTTTCTTT. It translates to CSADRTGREPEAFF.

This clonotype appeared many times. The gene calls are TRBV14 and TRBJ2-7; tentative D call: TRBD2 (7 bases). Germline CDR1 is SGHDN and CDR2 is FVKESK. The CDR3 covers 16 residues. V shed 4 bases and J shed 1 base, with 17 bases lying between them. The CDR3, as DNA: TGTGCCAGCAGCCTCCGAGGGGGGGGATCGTCCTACGAGCAGTACTTC. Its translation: CASSLRGGGSSYEQYF.